This entry lists 28 T cell receptor beta chains sequenced from one sample in a study of T cell responses to AZD1222 COVID-19 vaccine. Generated by immunoSEQ multiplex PCR, the TCRdb table keeps only in-frame clones and is missing some. The sample records over 90,000 clones, around nine tenths being singletons. The starting material was peripheral blood, obtained 28 days after the second AZD1222 dose. Receptors originate from an adult who received the AZD1222 COVID-19 vaccine.

Only one count was recorded for this clone. V usage is TRBV7-8 and J usage is TRBJ1-5; D might be TRBD1 (6 bases). The CDR3 is made up of 16 amino acids. The germline gives CDR1 SGHVS, CDR2 FQNEAQ. V dropped 5 bases and J dropped 0 bases, with 14 bases sitting between them. The CDR3 here is CASSRGQPYSNQPQHF. The CDR3 DNA follows: TGTGCCAGCAGCCGAGGACAGCCATATAGCAATCAGCCCCAGCATTTT.

This rearrangement joins TRBV11-1 to TRBJ1-1; no reliable D call. The CDR3 extends over 13 amino acids. The germline V gene encodes CDR1 SGHAT and CDR2 FQDESV (reference sequence). V lost 6 bases to trimming and J lost 0 bases, with 8 bases between them. CDR3 region: CASRRTVNTEAFF. CDR3 DNA sequence: TGTGCCAGCAGAAGGACGGTGAACACTGAAGCTTTCTTT.

The rearrangement joins TRBV7-2 to TRBJ1-2; tentatively, D is TRBD1 (6 bases). CDR1 is SGHTA, CDR2 FQGNSA, per germline. The CDR3 consists of 13 residues. Trimming took off 3 bases at V and 8 bases at J, with 13 bases between the two ends. The DNA for the CDR3 is TGTGCCAGCAGCTTGAGGCCCCAGGGGGGCTACACCTTC. Translated, it gives CASSLRPQGGYTF.

This clone was recorded only once. The chain links TRBV18 to TRBJ1-5; D might be TRBD1 (5 bases). Germline assignment: CDR1 KGHSH and CDR2 LQKENI. The CDR3 spans 16 residues. Trimming removed 3 bases at V and 1 base at J, with 13 bases between. Written as DNA, the CDR3 is TGTGCCAGCTCACCCGGGGCCCCGCCGAGCAATCAGCCCCAGCATTTT. Its protein product is CASSPGAPPSNQPQHF.

This chain links TRBV19 with TRBJ1-5; no reliable D call. The V gene's germline CDR1 is LNHDA and CDR2 SQIVND (reference sequence). Deletions cut 1 base from V and 1 base from J, with 11 bases between. The CDR3 length is 16 residues. The CDR3 reads CASSIGEGLSNQPQHF. The CDR3, as DNA: TGTGCCAGTAGTATAGGAGAGGGATTGAGCAATCAGCCCCAGCATTTT.

This clone was counted a single time. The chain carries TRBV9 and TRBJ2-1; TRBD2 matches 10 bases. The V segment lost 0 bases and the J segment 8 bases; nucleotides outside the gene matches: 11. In germline, CDR1 is SGDLS, CDR2 YYNGEE. The CDR3 length is 17 residues. CDR3 in DNA: TGTGCCAGCAGCGTAGAACCCACTAGCGGGGCTGACTATGAGCAGTTCTTC. The encoded protein is CASSVEPTSGADYEQFF.

The chain is built from TRBV25-1 and TRBJ1-1; D is unclear. The V end lost 7 bases, the J end lost 5 bases, and 14 bases lay between the germline ends. There are 13 residues in the CDR3. CDR1 is MGHDK, CDR2 SYGVNS, per germline. The CDR3: CASTHRGETEAFF. The CDR3, as DNA: TGTGCCAGCACCCACCGCGGGGAAACTGAAGCTTTCTTT.

The V gene is TRBV3-1 (or the pseudogene TRBV3-2), the J gene TRBJ1-3; D may be TRBD1 (5 bases). V was clipped by 4 bases and J by 11 bases, with 24 bases between them. The V gene's germline CDR1 is LGHDT and CDR2 YNNKEL (reference sequence). The CDR3 covers 16 residues. CDR3 amino acids: CASSRIWGGRSTAIYF. The CDR3 nucleotides are TGTGCCAGCAGCCGAATATGGGGGGGTCGTAGCACAGCCATATATTTT.

V and J are TRBV7-9 and TRBJ1-2; 8 nucleotides align to TRBD1. Germline CDR1 reads SEHNR; CDR2 reads FQNEAQ (reference sequence). V shed 5 bases, J shed 7 bases, and the junction held 3 bases outside the gene matches. The CDR3 is 12 amino acids. The CDR3 protein is CASSNRGGGYTF. For the CDR3, the DNA is TGTGCCAGCAGCAACAGGGGGGGTGGCTACACCTTC.

V usage is TRBV5-4 and J usage is TRBJ2-3, with D unclear. The V and J ends lost 0 bases and 8 bases respectively, with 10 bases between them. The CDR3 consists of 13 residues. CDR1 is SGHNT, CDR2 YYREEE, per germline (reference sequence). The CDR3 bases are TGTGCCAGCAGCTTGGATGTCTCCGTTACGCAGTATTTT. Encoded protein: CASSLDVSVTQYF.

The chain carries TRBV18 and TRBJ2-7; 9 nucleotides agree with TRBD1. The germline gives CDR1 KGHSH, CDR2 LQKENI. The CDR3 sequence is 15 residues long. The V gene end was trimmed by 0 bases and the J gene end by 4 bases; junction bases not matched to a gene: 4. CDR3 sequence reads: CASSPPLGQGYEQYF. CDR3 coding DNA: TGTGCCAGCTCACCACCGTTAGGACAGGGGTACGAGCAGTACTTC. The full variable domain, its missing parts supplied by reference TRBV18 and TRBJ2-7, is NAGVMQNPRHLVRRRGQEARLRCSPMKGHSHVYWYRQLPEEGLKFMVYLQKENIIDESGMPKERFSAEFPKEGPSILRIQQVVRGDSAAYFCASSPPLGQGYEQYFGPGTRLTVT.

The chain combines TRBV9 with TRBJ1-1; D ambiguous. The V end lost 3 bases, the J end lost 0 bases, and 6 bases lay between the germline ends. Per the germline V gene, CDR1 is SGDLS and CDR2 is YYNGEE. This CDR3 is built from 13 residues. The CDR3 loop reads CASSAEMNTEAFF. Here the CDR3 DNA reads TGTGCCAGCAGCGCCGAGATGAACACTGAAGCTTTCTTT.

V gene TRBV11-2 combines with J gene TRBJ1-1; no definite D call. There are 13 residues in the CDR3. Germline V gene sequence: CDR1 SGHAT, CDR2 FQNNGV. V was pared by 5 bases and J by 1 base, with 8 bases between. CDR3: CASSPGRNTEAFF. The DNA for the CDR3 is TGTGCCAGCAGCCCCGGGAGGAACACTGAAGCTTTCTTT.

The V call is TRBV3-1 (or the pseudogene TRBV3-2), the J call TRBJ2-3; 8 bases match TRBD2. J was trimmed by 1 base and V by 10 bases; bases with no gene match: 7. Germline CDR1 is LGHDT and CDR2 is YNNKEL (reference sequence). This CDR3 spans 14 amino acids. CDR3 in amino acids: CATKSGGRTDTQYF. DNA of the CDR3: TGTGCCACCAAAAGCGGGGGACGCACAGATACGCAGTATTTT.

The chain uses TRBV6-1 and TRBJ2-3; D might be TRBD1 (7 bases). This CDR3 is built from 16 residues. From germline, CDR1 is MNHNS and CDR2 SASEGT. V lost 2 bases and J 6 bases, leaving 18 bases between the germline ends. CDR3 nucleotide sequence: TGTGCCAGCAGTGAACAGGGGGGACAAGGGATTGATACGCAGTATTTT. Translated, it gives CASSEQGGQGIDTQYF.

The chain is built from TRBV18 and TRBJ2-3; either TRBD1 or TRBD2 may supply D (5 bases each). CDR3 length: 15 amino acids. V lost 5 bases, J lost 2 bases, and 14 bases lay in between. Germline V gene lookup returns CDR1 KGHSH and CDR2 LQKENI. CDR3: CASSSGPQSTDTQYF. The CDR3 DNA is TGTGCCAGCTCATCGGGACCGCAATCCACAGATACGCAGTATTTT. Full variable domain (outside the CDR3, taken from reference TRBV18 and TRBJ2-3): NAGVMQNPRHLVRRRGQEARLRCSPMKGHSHVYWYRQLPEEGLKFMVYLQKENIIDESGMPKERFSAEFPKEGPSILRIQQVVRGDSAAYFCASSSGPQSTDTQYFGPGTRLTVL.

The rearrangement joins TRBV2 to TRBJ2-7; D is uncertain. The V end lost 5 bases, the J end lost 0 bases, and 20 bases lay between the germline ends. The CDR3 is 17 residues long. Germline assignment: CDR1 SNHLY and CDR2 FYNNEI. CDR3: CASSPWTFPRTSYEQYF. CDR3 sequence (DNA): TGTGCCAGCAGTCCATGGACCTTTCCCAGGACCTCCTACGAGCAGTACTTC. Combining the CDR3 with reference TRBV2 and TRBJ2-7 gives the whole variable domain EPEVTQTPSHQVTQMGQEVILRCVPISNHLYFYWYRQILGQKVEFLVSFYNNEISEKSEIFDDQFSVERPDGSNFTLKIRSTKLEDSAMYFCASSPWTFPRTSYEQYFGPGTRLTVT.

On this clone itself: Other DNA sequences in the sample encode the same CDR3. The gene calls are TRBV28 and TRBJ1-5; TRBD1 matches at 7 bases. V shed 1 base, J shed 0 bases, and the junction held 0 bases outside the gene matches. This CDR3 has 15 amino acids. The V gene's germline CDR1 is MDHEN and CDR2 SYDVKM. CDR3 protein: CASSLSGGSNQPQHF. The CDR3 DNA sequence: TGTGCCAGCAGTTTATCAGGGGGTAGCAATCAGCCCCAGCATTTT.

V is TRBV28 and J is TRBJ1-5; D unclear. Germline-derived CDR1 and CDR2 are MDHEN and SYDVKM. CDR3 size: 14 residues. V dropped 6 bases and J dropped 5 bases, with 14 bases sitting between them. The CDR3 sequence is CASRTGFDYQPQHF. The CDR3 DNA is TGTGCCAGCAGGACGGGGTTTGATTATCAGCCCCAGCATTTT.

This chain links TRBV28 with TRBJ1-1; D not resolved. Germline loops: CDR1 MDHEN, CDR2 SYDVKM. The CDR3 is 14 amino acids. The V gene lost 7 bases and the J gene lost 4 bases, with 16 bases spanning the gap. CDR3 residues: CASTPAVPGTEAFF. The CDR3 DNA reads TGTGCCAGCACCCCGGCGGTACCCGGCACTGAAGCTTTCTTT.

The chain carries TRBV5-1 and TRBJ1-1, with 7 bases lining up with TRBD1. With 4 bases clipped from V and 6 bases from J, the junction kept 9 bases outside the gene matches. The germline V gene has CDR1 SGHRS and CDR2 YFSETQ. The CDR3 totals 14 residues. CDR3 amino acids: CASSMIAQGAEAFF. CDR3 sequence (DNA): TGCGCCAGCAGCATGATTGCCCAGGGGGCTGAAGCTTTCTTT.

The rearrangement links TRBV5-1 to TRBJ2-1, with TRBD2 as a possible D gene (5 bases). Trimming shortened V by 4 bases and J by 3 bases, and 17 bases separated the two germline ends. Looked up from germline, CDR1 is SGHRS and CDR2 is YFSETQ. CDR3 length equals 16 residues. CDR3 region: CASSPLTMGNYNEQFF. The CDR3 coding sequence is TGCGCCAGCAGCCCCTTGACTATGGGAAACTACAATGAGCAGTTCTTC.

On this clone itself: The junction differs from germline at one of its ends, possibly a read error. The chain has TRBV11-3 and TRBJ1-1; D uncertain. Germline CDR1 and CDR2: SGHNT and YENEEA. The CDR3 sequence is 12 residues long. CDR3 in DNA: TGTGCCAGCAGCTTCACTCGCGGACGGATTATTTTT. It is translated as CASSFTRGRIIF. Looking up the rest from reference TRBV11-3 and TRBJ1-1 gives the full variable domain: EAGVVQSPRYKIIEKKQPVAFWCNPISGHNTLYWYLQNLGQGPELLIRYENEEAVDDSQLPKDRFSAERLKGVDSTLKIQPAELGDSAVYLCASSFTRGRIIFGQGTRLTVV.

The genes are TRBV7-2 and TRBJ1-5, with TRBD1 identical over 12 bases. V was clipped by 5 bases and J by 5 bases; unmatched bases: 10. Germline-derived CDR1 and CDR2 are SGHTA and FQGNSA. This CDR3 contains 17 residues. Here the CDR3 DNA reads TGTGCCAGCAGCCTCCGGGGGGGACAGGGGGCCGATCAGCCCCAGCATTTT. This encodes CASSLRGGQGADQPQHF.

The V gene is TRBV9, the J gene TRBJ2-7, with 7 bases that match TRBD1. V was pared by 0 bases and J by 0 bases, with 3 bases of the junction left unmatched. The CDR3 contains 15 residues. Germline CDR1 reads SGDLS; CDR2 reads YYNGEE. The CDR3 sequence is CASSVGPGGSYEQYF. In DNA form, the CDR3 reads TGTGCCAGCAGCGTAGGGCCAGGGGGCTCCTACGAGCAGTACTTC.

V gene TRBV9 combines with J gene TRBJ2-2, with D unresolved. Germline V gene lookup returns CDR1 SGDLS and CDR2 YYNGEE. There are 13 residues in the CDR3. Trimming removed 2 bases from V and 7 bases from J, with 9 bases in between. CDR3 region: CASSVSSHGELFF. The CDR3 coding sequence is TGTGCCAGCAGCGTTAGCAGTCACGGGGAGCTGTTTTTT. The full variable domain, rest sourced from reference TRBV9 and TRBJ2-2, is DSGVTQTPKHLITATGQRVTLRCSPRSGDLSVYWYQQSLDQGLQFLIQYYNGEERAKGNILERFSAQQFPDLHSELNLSSLELGDSALYFCASSVSSHGELFFGEGSRLTVL.

The chain is built from TRBV5-1 and TRBJ2-3; 11 positions match TRBD2. Losses at the gene ends were 1 base for V and 1 base for J; bases not matched to a gene: 8. Germline V gene data show CDR1 as SGHRS and CDR2 as YFSETQ. CDR3 length equals 18 residues. The CDR3 protein is CASSLSSGGAWGTDTQYF. The CDR3, as DNA: TGCGCCAGCAGCTTGAGTAGCGGGGGGGCCTGGGGCACAGATACGCAGTATTTT.

The chain recombines TRBV5-4 with TRBJ1-2, with D possibly matching TRBD1 (6 bases). This CDR3 contains 13 residues. Between the trimmed V and J ends, which lost 2 bases and 8 bases, there was a span of 13 bases. In germline, CDR1 is SGHNT, CDR2 YYREEE (reference sequence). CDR3 nucleotides: TGTGCCAGCAGCTTTTCGGGGGGCTACGGCTACACCTTC. Translated: CASSFSGGYGYTF.